This T cell receptor (beta chain) appears in the sequencing data of a study of blood T cells in healthy people across ages (dated by TCRdb to the mid-2010s). Concerning the study at large: In model experiments, template switching captured about one uniquely barcoded TCR beta cDNA molecule for every two T cells. Using deep sequencing normalized with unique cDNA molecular identifiers, the study measured how TCR beta repertoire diversity changes with age. The donors were divided into four age groups: young (average roughly 15 years), middle-aged (around 41), aged (approximately 62) and long-lived (approximately 74). To avoid experimental bias, donors of different ages were spread randomly across the sequencing lanes. Using the same blood draw, the study looked at two additional independent replicas of 1 million unique cDNA reads for two donors, one aged 18 to 30 and the other aged 80 or older.

Libraries were built with 5' RACE. These reads were obtained on an Illumina HiSeq 2500. A second roughly 7 to 12 cycle PCR used a sample-barcoded 5' primer and a J-beta primer mix. Each TCR beta cDNA molecule received a unique molecular identifier from a template-switch 5' adaptor carrying 12 random nucleotides. Each sample yielded at least 3 million CDR3-containing paired-end reads. The Mint cDNA synthesis kit, primed by a TRBC-specific oligonucleotide, was used to synthesize first-strand cDNA from all RNA. After uracil-DNA glycosylase treatment, a first 18-cycle PCR used universal primers M1SS and BC2_uni_R on all cDNA. The authors' pipeline ran thus. Each sample was normalized by randomly selecting 1 million high-quality reads, each carrying a distinct molecular identifier. Instead of being binned into consensus sequences, reads that shared molecular identifiers were thrown out. CDR3 identification, clonotype clustering and error correction used MiTCR with a Q25 quality threshold and the strictest error-elimination algorithm. A nonparametric unseen species model with Euler transformation was used to estimate a lower bound on total TCR beta diversity. TCRdb passed the public sequencing reads through fastp at Q25 and MiXCR, retaining productive beta sequences. CDR3 protein sequences are deduplicated, and each keeps its most common genes and DNA. The authors' filters were not applied to this entry. A total of some 670,000 distinct CDR3 sequences appear in this sample, more than 45% of them only once. Roughly 14% of the sample is taken by the ten largest.

The study at large found these results: Compared with the aged group, the long-lived group had more naive CD4+ T cells, fewer expanded clones and increased TCR diversity, a pattern suggesting age selection. There was a strong correlation between observed TCR beta diversity and the percentage of naive T cells measured by flow cytometry. Bulk unsorted PBMC profiling prevented conclusive comparison of naive and antigen-experienced compartments. Because the CMV infection status of the donors was unknown, age-related changes in expanded clonotypes may potentially have been confounded. Observed TCR beta diversity per million T cells fell roughly linearly with age, and a significant reduction was already apparent by age about 38. Total diversity estimates from one million sequenced T cells were considered lower bounds and underestimates.

CDR3 length: 15 amino acids, cysteine to phenylalanine. Of all the DNA, just the CDR3 is kept, 45 bases in frame from base 1. Per the germline V gene (reference sequence), MNHNY is the CDR1 and SVGAGI is the CDR2. V loses 2 bases of germline sequence and J loses 0 bases, and the interval between the two ends is 11 bases. The donors were roughly 40 Caucasian individuals from Russia, aged roughly 6 to 100 years, who were systemically healthy. Around 10 milliliters of peripheral blood were collected from each donor into EDTA-treated Vacutainer tubes. PBMCs were isolated by Ficoll-Paque density-gradient centrifugation, with at least 6.5 million obtained per sample. Trizol reagent was used to extract total RNA from the PBMCs, yielding at least 5.5 micrograms per sample. For every donor, an aliquot of PBMCs went through flow cytometry to measure the percentages of naive CD45RAhigh/CD27high T cells. As to this clonotype: Its antigen has not been determined. No base quality values were provided; no much bigger clone lies one nucleotide off.

Sequences were obtained from blood. The V and J segments used are TRBV6-6 and TRBJ2-7; TRBD2 is a possible D gene, resting on 5 matching bases. The receptor was derived from a woman of 80 years or more in good health. The CDR3 is CASSYTKDFSYEQYF. The DNA reads as follows: TGTGCCAGCAGTTACACGAAGGACTTCTCCTACGAGCAGTACTTC.